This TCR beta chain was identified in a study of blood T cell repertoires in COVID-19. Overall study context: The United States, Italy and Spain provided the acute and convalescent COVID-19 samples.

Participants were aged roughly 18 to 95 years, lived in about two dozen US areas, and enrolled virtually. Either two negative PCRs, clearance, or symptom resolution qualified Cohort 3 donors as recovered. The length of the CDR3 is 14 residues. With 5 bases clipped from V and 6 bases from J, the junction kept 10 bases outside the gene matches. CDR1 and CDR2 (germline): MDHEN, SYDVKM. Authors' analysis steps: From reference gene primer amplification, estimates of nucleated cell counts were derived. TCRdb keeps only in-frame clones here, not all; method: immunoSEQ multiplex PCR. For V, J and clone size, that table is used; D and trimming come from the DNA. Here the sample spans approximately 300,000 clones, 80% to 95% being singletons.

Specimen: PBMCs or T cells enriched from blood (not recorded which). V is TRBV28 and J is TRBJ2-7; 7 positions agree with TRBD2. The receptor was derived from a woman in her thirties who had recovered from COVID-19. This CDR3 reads CASSPPGGGSEQYF. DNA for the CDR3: TGTGCCAGCAGTCCGCCGGGCGGCGGGAGCGAGCAGTACTTC.